The 11 T cell receptor beta chains below come from one sample, sequenced in a study of post-analysis software for immune sequencing data. The TCR beta cDNA libraries contained unique molecular identifiers. TCRdb re-called the PCR reads through MiXCR, storing one row per CDR3 protein. The data hold hundreds of thousands of distinct CDR3 sequences, with roughly 29% observed a single time. Regarding the study as a whole: The five TRBV segments detected at higher frequency in patients than in controls included TRBV5-6, TRBV5-1 and TRBV20-1.

No antigen has been assigned to these receptors. Sequenced input: blood. The receptors derive from a girl between 5 and 17 years old with multiple sclerosis.

The chain carries TRBV11-1 and TRBJ2-3; 14 bases map to TRBD2. V was pared by 5 bases and J by 8 bases, with 6 bases of the junction left unmatched. Germline V lookup: CDR1 SGHAT, CDR2 FQDESV (reference sequence). This CDR3 contains 15 residues. The CDR3 DNA is TGTGCCAGCAGCCCAGGACTAGCGGGGGGTGTTACGCAGTATTTT. Translation: CASSPGLAGGVTQYF.

A few counts support this clonotype. This chain uses TRBV5-1 with TRBJ2-7; possibly TRBD1 for D (6 bases). Trimming took off 3 bases at V and 11 bases at J, with 21 bases between the two ends. This CDR3 spans 14 amino acids. Germline V gene sequence: CDR1 SGHRS, CDR2 YFSETQ. CDR3 in DNA: TGCGCCAGCAGCTCAACAGGGTTTATTGGTTTCGAGTACTTC. Protein product: CASSSTGFIGFEYF. Variable domain in full (rest from reference TRBV5-1 and TRBJ2-7): KAGVTQTPRYLIKTRGQQVTLSCSPISGHRSVSWYQQTPGQGLQFLFEYFSETQRNKGNFPGRFSGRQFSNSRSEMNVSTLELGDSALYLCASSSTGFIGFEYFGPGTRLTVT.

The chain uses TRBV7-8 and TRBJ2-1; 9 nucleotides align to TRBD1. Germline trimming cut 6 bases from V and 7 bases from J; bases unmatched to any gene: 16. This CDR3 region has 17 residues. Germline V gene lookup returns CDR1 SGHVS and CDR2 FQNEAQ. The CDR3 region has the DNA TGTGCCAGCAGTAATACAGGGGGCTACTCCCCGGGGAATGAGCAGTTCTTC. As protein: CASSNTGGYSPGNEQFF.

The table lists this clonotype with a few counts. CDR3 DNA sequence: TGTGCCAGCAGCGCCAACGGGGGGGAGGCCTACGAGCAGTACTTC. It is translated as CASSANGGEAYEQYF. The chain has TRBV7-2 and TRBJ2-7; TRBD2 matches 8 bases. This CDR3 has 15 residues. J was trimmed by 2 bases and V by 5 bases; bases with no gene match: 8. Germline CDR1 reads SGHTA; CDR2 reads FQGNSA.

At least ten counts were recorded for this clonotype. The V gene is TRBV10-3, the J gene TRBJ1-6, with a possible D match to TRBD1 (5 bases). The V end was cut by 3 bases, the J end by 8 bases, with 5 bases between. The CDR3 sequence is 12 residues long. Germline V gene lookup returns CDR1 ENHRY and CDR2 SYGVKD. The CDR3 spells CAISDRDSPLHF. CDR3 nucleotides: TGTGCCATCAGTGACAGGGATTCACCCCTCCACTTT.

The chain is built from TRBV2 and TRBJ1-1; possible D gene TRBD1, 6 bases. This CDR3 has 13 residues. V was shortened by 7 bases and J by 4 bases, with 13 bases between the two germline ends. Per the germline V gene, CDR1 is SNHLY and CDR2 is FYNNEI. This chain's CDR3 is CASTRDTITEAFF. The CDR3 coding sequence is TGTGCCAGCACCAGGGACACTATCACTGAAGCTTTCTTT.

This clonotype has only a few counts. CDR3 sequence: CASSSLSPGKGIEQFF. In DNA form, the CDR3 reads TGTGCCAGCAGCTCCCTCTCCCCGGGAAAAGGAATTGAGCAGTTCTTC. The chain is built from TRBV7-9 and TRBJ2-1, with D possibly matching TRBD2 (5 bases). Germline CDR1 SEHNR, CDR2 FQNEAQ (reference sequence). The CDR3 runs to 16 residues. V lost 4 bases to trimming and J lost 9 bases, with 22 bases between them.

The chain uses TRBV21-1 and TRBJ1-5; the table names TRBD1, a call not compared with the DNA. TRBV21-1 corresponds to a pseudogene. The CDR3 covers 17 residues. The CDR3 is CASSKTRDRAHNQPQHF. DNA of the CDR3: TGTGCCAGCAGCAAAACTCGGGACAGGGCCCACAATCAGCCCCAGCATTTT.

A few counts support this clonotype. The chain carries TRBV7-9 and TRBJ2-5; TRBD1 aligns across 7 bases. J was trimmed by 1 base and V by 5 bases; bases with no gene match: 7. The CDR3 sequence is 15 residues long. The V gene's germline CDR1 is SEHNR and CDR2 FQNEAQ (reference sequence). The CDR3 is CASSRPTGSQETQYF. CDR3 sequence (DNA): TGTGCCAGCAGCCGGCCGACAGGGAGCCAAGAGACCCAGTACTTC.

This chain connects TRBV6-6 to TRBJ2-7, with D unclear. The CDR3 loop spans 14 amino acids. Trimming removed 1 base at V and 0 bases at J, with 7 bases between. Germline loops: CDR1 MNHNY, CDR2 SVGAGI (reference sequence). The CDR3 loop reads CASSYLSSSYEQYF. CDR3 coding DNA: TGTGCCAGCAGTTACTTGAGTAGCTCCTACGAGCAGTACTTC.

A few counts support this clonotype. The J gene is TRBJ1-6, the V gene TRBV7-2; no clear D. Germline V gives CDR1 SGHTA, CDR2 FQGNSA. This CDR3 is built from 16 residues. Trimming left V 3 bases short and J 7 bases short, with 16 bases between. CDR3 coding DNA: TGTGCCAGCAGCTTCACCGGGCGGATGAAAAATTCACCCCTCCACTTT. This gives the protein CASSFTGRMKNSPLHF.